The clone carrying this TCR beta chain was counted a few times. The antigen is undetermined. Primers: 60 Vbeta forward and 13 Jbeta reverse. Profiling relied on immunoSEQ multiplex PCR, and the TCRdb table lists in-frame clones only, not all of them. The sample contains 150,000 to 200,000 clones, 80% to 85% of which appear only once. These data are taken from a study of cytomegalovirus exposure and HLA in healthy donors. Points from the study as a whole: An Asian-associated ancestry cluster reportedly showed fewer N-insertions than the approximately 690-donor mean in a later analysis. Associated with HLA alleles at 0.05 false discovery rate in a later analysis were 16,951 TCR beta sequences.

V was trimmed by 2 bases and J by 10 bases, leaving 12 bases between them. Germline V gene sequence: CDR1 SGHAT, CDR2 FQNNGV. The CDR3 is made up of 13 amino acids. The material sequenced was PBMCs. V and J are TRBV11-2 and TRBJ2-1, with TRBD1 as a possible D gene (5 bases). The clonotype originates from a male donor in good health and CMV-seronegative. The CDR3 nucleotides read TGTGCCAGCAGCTTATCCTGGGGCCGGGAGCAGTTCTTC. This encodes CASSLSWGREQFF. Full variable domain (rest looked up from reference TRBV11-2 and TRBJ2-1): EAGVAQSPRYKIIEKRQSVAFWCNPISGHATLYWYQQILGQGPKLLIQFQNNGVVDDSQLPKDRFSAERLKGVDSTLKIQPAKLEDSAVYLCASSLSWGREQFFGPGTRLTVL.